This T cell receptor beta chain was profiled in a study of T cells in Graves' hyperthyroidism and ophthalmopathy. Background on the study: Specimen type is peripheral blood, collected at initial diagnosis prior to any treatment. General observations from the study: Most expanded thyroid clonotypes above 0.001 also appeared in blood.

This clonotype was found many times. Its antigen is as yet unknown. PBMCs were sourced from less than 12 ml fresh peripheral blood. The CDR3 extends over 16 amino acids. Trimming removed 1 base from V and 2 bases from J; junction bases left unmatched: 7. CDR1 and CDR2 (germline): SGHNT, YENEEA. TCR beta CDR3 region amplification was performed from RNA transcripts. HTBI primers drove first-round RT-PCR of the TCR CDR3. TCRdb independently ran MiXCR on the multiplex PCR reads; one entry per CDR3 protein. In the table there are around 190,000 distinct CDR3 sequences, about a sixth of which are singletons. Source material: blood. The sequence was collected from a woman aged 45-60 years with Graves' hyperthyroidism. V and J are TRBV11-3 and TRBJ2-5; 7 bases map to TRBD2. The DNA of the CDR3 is TGTGCCAGCAGCTTAGTTCCGCGGGAGTTACAAGAGACCCAGTACTTC. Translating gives CASSLVPRELQETQYF. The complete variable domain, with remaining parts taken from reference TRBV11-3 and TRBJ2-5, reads EAGVVQSPRYKIIEKKQPVAFWCNPISGHNTLYWYLQNLGQGPELLIRYENEEAVDDSQLPKDRFSAERLKGVDSTLKIQPAELGDSAVYLCASSLVPRELQETQYFGPGTRLLVL.